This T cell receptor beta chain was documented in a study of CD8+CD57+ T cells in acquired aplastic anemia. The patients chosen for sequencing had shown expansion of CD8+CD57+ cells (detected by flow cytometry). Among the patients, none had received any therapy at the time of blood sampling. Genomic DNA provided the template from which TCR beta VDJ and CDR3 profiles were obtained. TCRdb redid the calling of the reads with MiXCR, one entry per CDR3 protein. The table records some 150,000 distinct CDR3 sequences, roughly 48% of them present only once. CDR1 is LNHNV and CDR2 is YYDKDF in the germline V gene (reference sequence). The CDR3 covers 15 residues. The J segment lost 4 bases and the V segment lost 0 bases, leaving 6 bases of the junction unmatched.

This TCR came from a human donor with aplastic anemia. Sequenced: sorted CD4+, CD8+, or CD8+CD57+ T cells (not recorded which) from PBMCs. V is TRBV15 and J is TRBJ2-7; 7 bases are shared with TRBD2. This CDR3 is CATSRDVNSGYEQYF. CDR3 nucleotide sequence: TGTGCCACCAGCAGAGATGTGAATAGCGGGTACGAGCAGTACTTC.